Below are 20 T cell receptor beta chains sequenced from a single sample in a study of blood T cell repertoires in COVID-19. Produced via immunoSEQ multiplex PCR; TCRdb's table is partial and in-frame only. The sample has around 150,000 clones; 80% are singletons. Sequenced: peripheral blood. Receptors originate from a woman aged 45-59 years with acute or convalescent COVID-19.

In nucleotides, the CDR3 is TGTGCCAGCAGTTCCCTAGCACAAGATCAGCCCCAGCATTTT. Amino acid sequence: CASSSLAQDQPQHF. This chain joins TRBV27 and TRBJ1-5, with D uncertain. Trimming removed 4 bases at V and 5 bases at J, with 12 bases between. CDR3 length: 14 residues. Germline CDR1 and CDR2: MNHEY and SMNVEV (reference sequence).

The CDR3 spells CASSYGQEAFF. In nucleotides, the CDR3 is TGTGCCAGCAGTTATGGGCAAGAAGCTTTCTTT. The gene calls are TRBV6-6 and TRBJ1-1, with no clear D. The CDR3 has 11 residues. Germline CDR1 and CDR2: MNHNY and SVGAGI (reference sequence). Trimming took 3 bases from V and 8 from J, leaving 7 bases between them.

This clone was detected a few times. CDR3 sequence: CASSEGQGLDQPQHF. The DNA for the CDR3 is TGTGCCAGCAGCGAGGGGCAGGGGCTTGACCAGCCCCAGCATTTT. The chain carries TRBV7-2 and TRBJ1-5, with a weak D call TRBD1 (6 bases). CDR1 is SGHTA, CDR2 FQGNSA, per germline. This CDR3 has 15 amino acids. The V end was cut by 5 bases, the J end by 7 bases, with 18 bases between.

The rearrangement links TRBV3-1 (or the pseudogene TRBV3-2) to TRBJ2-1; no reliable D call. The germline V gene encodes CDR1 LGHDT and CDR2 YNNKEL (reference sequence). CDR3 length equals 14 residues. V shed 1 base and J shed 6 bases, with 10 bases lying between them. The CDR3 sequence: CASSQVSRGNEQFF. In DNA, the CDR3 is TGTGCCAGCAGCCAAGTTTCTCGAGGCAATGAGCAGTTCTTC.

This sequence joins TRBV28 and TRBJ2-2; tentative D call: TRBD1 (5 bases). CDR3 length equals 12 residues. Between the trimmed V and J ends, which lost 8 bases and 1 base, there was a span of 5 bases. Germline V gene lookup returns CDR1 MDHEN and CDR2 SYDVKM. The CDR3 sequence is CASQGNTGELFF. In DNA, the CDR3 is TGTGCCAGCCAGGGGAACACCGGGGAGCTGTTTTTT.

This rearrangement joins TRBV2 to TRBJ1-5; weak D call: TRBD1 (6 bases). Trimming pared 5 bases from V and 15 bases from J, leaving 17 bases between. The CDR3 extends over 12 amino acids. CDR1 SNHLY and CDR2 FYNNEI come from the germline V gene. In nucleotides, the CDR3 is TGTGCCAGCAGTCCCATACAGGGAGCGTGGCATTTT. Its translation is CASSPIQGAWHF.

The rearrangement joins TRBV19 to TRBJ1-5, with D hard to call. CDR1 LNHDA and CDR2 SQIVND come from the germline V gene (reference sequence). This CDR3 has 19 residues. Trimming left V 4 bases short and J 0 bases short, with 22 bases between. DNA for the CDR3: TGTGCCAGTAGTACCCCCGGCGGGCTACTCCCCTATAGCAATCAGCCCCAGCATTTT. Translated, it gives CASSTPGGLLPYSNQPQHF.

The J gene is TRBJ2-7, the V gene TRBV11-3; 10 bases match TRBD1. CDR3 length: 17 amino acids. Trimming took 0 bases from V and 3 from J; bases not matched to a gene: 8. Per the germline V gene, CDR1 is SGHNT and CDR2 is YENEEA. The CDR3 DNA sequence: TGTGCCAGCAGCTTAGAGTCAGGGACAGGGGTCAGCTACGAGCAGTACTTC. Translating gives CASSLESGTGVSYEQYF.

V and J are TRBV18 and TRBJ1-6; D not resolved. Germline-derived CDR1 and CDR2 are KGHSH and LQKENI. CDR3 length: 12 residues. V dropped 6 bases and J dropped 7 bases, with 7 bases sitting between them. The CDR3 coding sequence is TGTGCCAGCTCCGAAGCAAATTCACCCCTCCACTTT. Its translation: CASSEANSPLHF.

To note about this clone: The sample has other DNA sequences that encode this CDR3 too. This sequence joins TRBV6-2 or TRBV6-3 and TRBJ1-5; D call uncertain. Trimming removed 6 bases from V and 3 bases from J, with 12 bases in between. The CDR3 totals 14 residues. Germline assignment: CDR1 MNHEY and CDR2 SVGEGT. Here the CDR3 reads CASSLGGDNQPQHF. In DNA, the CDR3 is TGTGCCAGCAGCTTAGGCGGAGACAATCAGCCCCAGCATTTT.

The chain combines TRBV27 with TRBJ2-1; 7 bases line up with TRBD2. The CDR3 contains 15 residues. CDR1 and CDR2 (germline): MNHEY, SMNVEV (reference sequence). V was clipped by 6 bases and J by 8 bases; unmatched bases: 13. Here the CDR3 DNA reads TGTGCCAGCAGCCAAACGGGACTACGAGCTGATGAGCAGTTCTTC. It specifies CASSQTGLRADEQFF.

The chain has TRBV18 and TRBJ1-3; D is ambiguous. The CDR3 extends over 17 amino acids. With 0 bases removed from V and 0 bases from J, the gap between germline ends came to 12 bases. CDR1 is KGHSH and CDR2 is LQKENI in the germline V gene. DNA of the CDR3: TGTGCCAGCTCACCACCCGCGGGCAGAGGCTCTGGAAACACCATATATTTT. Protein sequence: CASSPPAGRGSGNTIYF.

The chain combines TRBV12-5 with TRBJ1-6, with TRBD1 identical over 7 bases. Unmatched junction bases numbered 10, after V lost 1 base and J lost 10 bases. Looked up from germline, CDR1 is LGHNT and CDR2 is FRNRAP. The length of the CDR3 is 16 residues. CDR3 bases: TGTGCTAGTGGTTTGGGAACGACAGGGCACAACTCACCCCTCCACTTT. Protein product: CASGLGTTGHNSPLHF.

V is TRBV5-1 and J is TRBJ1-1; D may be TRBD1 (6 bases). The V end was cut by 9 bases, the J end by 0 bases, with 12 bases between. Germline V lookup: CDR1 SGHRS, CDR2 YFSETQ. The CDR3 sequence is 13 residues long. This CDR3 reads CATRDTMNTEAFF. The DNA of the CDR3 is TGCGCCACCCGGGACACCATGAACACTGAAGCTTTCTTT.

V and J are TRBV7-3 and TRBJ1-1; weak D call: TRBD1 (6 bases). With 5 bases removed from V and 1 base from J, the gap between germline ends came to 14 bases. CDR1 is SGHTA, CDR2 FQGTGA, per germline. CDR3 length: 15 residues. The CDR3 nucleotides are TGTGCCAGCAGCCCTCAACAGGGACCGAACACTGAAGCTTTCTTT. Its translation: CASSPQQGPNTEAFF.

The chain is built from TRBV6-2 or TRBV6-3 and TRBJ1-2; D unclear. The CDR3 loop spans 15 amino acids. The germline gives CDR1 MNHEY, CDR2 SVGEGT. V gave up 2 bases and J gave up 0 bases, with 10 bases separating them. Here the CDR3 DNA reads TGTGCCAGCAGTTACGGGCAGACCGCTAACTATGGCTACACCTTC. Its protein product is CASSYGQTANYGYTF.

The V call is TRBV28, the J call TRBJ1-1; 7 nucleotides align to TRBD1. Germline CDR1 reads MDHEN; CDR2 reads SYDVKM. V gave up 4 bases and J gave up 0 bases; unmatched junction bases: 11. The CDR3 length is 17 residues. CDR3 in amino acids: CASSSLRDSTMNTEAFF. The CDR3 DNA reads TGTGCCAGCAGTTCCCTCCGGGACAGTACCATGAACACTGAAGCTTTCTTT. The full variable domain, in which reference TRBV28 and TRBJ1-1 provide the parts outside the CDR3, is DVKVTQSSRYLVKRTGEKVFLECVQDMDHENMFWYRQDPGLGLRLIYFSYDVKMKEKGDIPEGYSVSREKKERFSLILESASTNQTSMYLCASSSLRDSTMNTEAFFGQGTRLTVV.

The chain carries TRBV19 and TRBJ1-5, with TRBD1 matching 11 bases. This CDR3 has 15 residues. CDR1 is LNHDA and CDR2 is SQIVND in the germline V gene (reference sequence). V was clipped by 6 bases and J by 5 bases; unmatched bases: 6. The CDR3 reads CASSRGTGGYQPQHF. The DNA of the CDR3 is TGTGCCAGTAGCCGAGGGACAGGGGGTTATCAGCCCCAGCATTTT.

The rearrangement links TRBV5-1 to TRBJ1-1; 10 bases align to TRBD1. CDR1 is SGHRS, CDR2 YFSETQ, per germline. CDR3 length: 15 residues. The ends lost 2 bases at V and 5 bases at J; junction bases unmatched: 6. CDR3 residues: CASSFAGTGDTEAFF. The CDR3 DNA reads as TGCGCCAGCAGCTTTGCTGGGACAGGGGATACTGAAGCTTTCTTT. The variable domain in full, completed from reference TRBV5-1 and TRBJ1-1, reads KAGVTQTPRYLIKTRGQQVTLSCSPISGHRSVSWYQQTPGQGLQFLFEYFSETQRNKGNFPGRFSGRQFSNSRSEMNVSTLELGDSALYLCASSFAGTGDTEAFFGQGTRLTVV.

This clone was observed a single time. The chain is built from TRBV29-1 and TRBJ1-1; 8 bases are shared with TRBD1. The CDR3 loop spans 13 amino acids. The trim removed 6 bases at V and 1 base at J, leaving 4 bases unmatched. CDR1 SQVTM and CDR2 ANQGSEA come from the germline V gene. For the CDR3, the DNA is TGCAGCGTAGACAGGGGTTGGAACACTGAAGCTTTCTTT. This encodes CSVDRGWNTEAFF. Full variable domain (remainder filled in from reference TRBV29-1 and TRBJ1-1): SAVISQKPSRDICQRGTSLTIQCQVDSQVTMMFWYRQQPGQSLTLIATANQGSEATYESGFVIDKFPISRPNLTFSTLTVSNMSPEDSSIYLCSVDRGWNTEAFFGQGTRLTVV.